These T cell receptor beta chains were read from a single sample in a study of metastatic and nonmetastatic thyroid tumors. TCRdb re-called the PCR reads with MiXCR. Among some 90,000 clones listed, approximately 9% were seen once. The material sequenced was blood. Receptor source: a female donor with papillary thyroid cancer or a benign thyroid nodule (not recorded which). Some clones in this sample may be carry-over from other donors' samples. Each CDR3 is given with its conserved first and last residue. Each record gives: CDR3 protein, CDR3 DNA, V gene, D gene, J gene, clone size. The D gene is left open where the match is weak. Size tells how often a clone was seen (once, few, many) or the class of an expanded clone, and some rows leave it out.

cdr3_aa: CASSGRGDNQPQHF
cdr3_nt: TGTGCCAGCAGCGGCAGGGGTGATAATCAGCCCCAGCATTTT
v_call: TRBV28
d_call: .
j_call: TRBJ1-5
clone_size: .

cdr3_aa: CASGMGPKMPLSGNTIYF
cdr3_nt: TGTGCCAGTGGGATGGGACCGAAGATGCCGCTCTCTGGAAACACCATATATTTT
v_call: TRBV6-5
d_call: .
j_call: TRBJ1-3
clone_size: many

cdr3_aa: CASSLTGALSYEQYF
cdr3_nt: TGTGCCAGCAGCTTGACGGGGGCCCTCTCCTACGAGCAGTACTTC
v_call: TRBV5-6
d_call: .
j_call: TRBJ2-7
clone_size: .

cdr3_aa: CASSGTSGVSTDTQYF
cdr3_nt: TGTGCCAGCAGCGGTACTAGCGGGGTGAGCACAGATACGCAGTATTTT
v_call: TRBV9
d_call: TRBD2
j_call: TRBJ2-3
clone_size: many

cdr3_aa: CASSFNRGNEQFF
cdr3_nt: TGTGCCAGCAGCTTTAACAGGGGAAATGAGCAGTTCTTC
v_call: TRBV11-3
d_call: TRBD1
j_call: TRBJ2-1
clone_size: .

cdr3_aa: CASSASGQAYNEQFF
cdr3_nt: TGTGCCAGCAGCGCCTCGGGACAGGCCTACAATGAGCAGTTCTTC
v_call: TRBV9
d_call: TRBD1
j_call: TRBJ2-1
clone_size: many

cdr3_aa: CASSKVAGTGVGTGELFF
cdr3_nt: TGTGCCAGCAGTAAAGTAGCGGGGACGGGCGTAGGCACCGGGGAGCTGTTTTTT
v_call: TRBV27
d_call: TRBD2
j_call: TRBJ2-2
clone_size: many

cdr3_aa: CASSVYRNQPQHF
cdr3_nt: TGTGCCAGCAGTGTATACCGAAATCAGCCCCAGCATTTT
v_call: TRBV6-1
d_call: .
j_call: TRBJ1-5
clone_size: few

cdr3_aa: CASSEGGQSRGDEQFF
cdr3_nt: TGTGCCAGCAGTGAGGGGGGACAGTCCAGAGGGGATGAGCAGTTCTTC
v_call: TRBV6-1
d_call: .
j_call: TRBJ2-1
clone_size: many

cdr3_aa: CASSALAGVFINTGELFF
cdr3_nt: TGTGCCAGCAGCGCACTAGCGGGGGTATTTATAAACACCGGGGAGCTGTTTTTT
v_call: TRBV5-6
d_call: TRBD2
j_call: TRBJ2-2
clone_size: .

cdr3_aa: CASRVAGTGHNQPQHF
cdr3_nt: TGTGCCAGCCGAGTCGCCGGGACAGGACACAATCAGCCCCAGCATTTT
v_call: TRBV28
d_call: TRBD1
j_call: TRBJ1-5
clone_size: many

cdr3_aa: CASSPGRYWGNQPQHF
cdr3_nt: TGCGCCAGCAGCCCCGGACGGTATTGGGGCAATCAGCCCCAGCATTTT
v_call: TRBV5-1
d_call: .
j_call: TRBJ1-5
clone_size: many

cdr3_aa: CSVAFTGQLQETQYF
cdr3_nt: TGCAGCGTTGCGTTTACGGGACAGCTACAAGAGACCCAGTATTTC
v_call: TRBV29-1
d_call: TRBD1
j_call: TRBJ2-5
clone_size: .

cdr3_aa: CASSASRDIYGYTF
cdr3_nt: TGTGCCAGCAGCGCGTCCCGGGACATCTATGGCTACACCTTC
v_call: TRBV5-6
d_call: .
j_call: TRBJ1-2
clone_size: many

cdr3_aa: CASSESGTAPAGAFF
cdr3_nt: TGTGCCAGCTCAGAATCCGGGACCGCTCCGGCAGGGGCTTTCTTT
v_call: TRBV18
d_call: .
j_call: TRBJ1-1
clone_size: many

cdr3_aa: CASHFPATNEKLFF
cdr3_nt: TGTGCCAGCCACTTCCCCGCAACTAATGAAAAACTGTTTTTT
v_call: TRBV6-1
d_call: .
j_call: TRBJ1-4
clone_size: .

cdr3_aa: CATSRGNHDSPLHF
cdr3_nt: TGTGCCACCAGCAGAGGGAACCACGATTCACCCCTCCACTTT
v_call: TRBV15
d_call: .
j_call: TRBJ1-6
clone_size: many

cdr3_aa: CASSVAGNTGELFF
cdr3_nt: TGTGCCAGCAGCGTAGCAGGGAACACCGGGGAGCTGTTTTTT
v_call: TRBV9
d_call: .
j_call: TRBJ2-2
clone_size: many

cdr3_aa: CAWSAGDAGRGANVLTF
cdr3_nt: TGTGCCTGGAGTGCCGGGGATGCCGGCCGGGGGGCCAACGTCCTGACTTTC
v_call: TRBV30
d_call: .
j_call: TRBJ2-6
clone_size: few

cdr3_aa: CASSHMEGGYGYTF
cdr3_nt: TGTGCCAGCAGTCACATGGAGGGGGGGTATGGCTACACCTTC
v_call: TRBV6-1
d_call: .
j_call: TRBJ1-2
clone_size: medium-sized

cdr3_aa: CASGRGAMSGYTF
cdr3_nt: TGTGCCTCAGGGCGGGGGGCAATGAGTGGCTACACCTTC
v_call: TRBV6-1
d_call: .
j_call: TRBJ1-2
clone_size: .

cdr3_aa: CASSSQGGDETQYF
cdr3_nt: TGTGCCAGCAGCTCACAGGGAGGAGATGAGACCCAGTACTTC
v_call: TRBV7-3
d_call: .
j_call: TRBJ2-5
clone_size: many

cdr3_aa: CASSHRDRVNGYTF
cdr3_nt: TGTGCCAGCAGCCACCGGGACAGGGTAAATGGCTACACCTTC
v_call: TRBV4-2
d_call: TRBD1
j_call: TRBJ1-2
clone_size: many

cdr3_aa: CASSRGIKYNEQFF
cdr3_nt: TGTGCCAGTAGCAGGGGGATTAAATACAATGAGCAGTTCTTC
v_call: TRBV19
d_call: TRBD1
j_call: TRBJ2-1
clone_size: many

cdr3_aa: CATRTRGSKYEQYF
cdr3_nt: TGTGCCACCCGGACACGGGGAAGTAAGTACGAGCAGTACTTC
v_call: TRBV10-3
d_call: .
j_call: TRBJ2-7
clone_size: .

cdr3_aa: CASSQDRGSGANVLTF
cdr3_nt: TGTGCCAGCAGCCAAGACAGGGGGTCTGGGGCCAACGTCCTGACTTTC
v_call: TRBV4-2
d_call: TRBD1
j_call: TRBJ2-6
clone_size: many

cdr3_aa: CASSQGAGGSTDTQYF
cdr3_nt: TGTGCCAGCAGCCAAGGAGCGGGGGGGAGCACAGATACGCAGTATTTT
v_call: TRBV4-2
d_call: TRBD2
j_call: TRBJ2-3
clone_size: many

cdr3_aa: CASSVGLAGGTQYF
cdr3_nt: TGTGCCAGCAGCGTGGGACTAGCGGGAGGGACCCAGTACTTC
v_call: TRBV9
d_call: TRBD2
j_call: TRBJ2-5
clone_size: few

cdr3_aa: CASSLSSWGGGGYTF
cdr3_nt: TGTGCCAGCAGCCTTTCGTCGTGGGGAGGAGGTGGCTACACCTTC
v_call: TRBV28
d_call: .
j_call: TRBJ1-2
clone_size: many

cdr3_aa: CASTPGRGTNEKLFF
cdr3_nt: TGCGCCAGCACCCCTGGGAGAGGGACTAATGAAAAACTGTTTTTT
v_call: TRBV5-1
d_call: .
j_call: TRBJ1-4
clone_size: many

cdr3_aa: CASSPGTGGHEQYF
cdr3_nt: TGTGCCAGTAGTCCCGGGACAGGGGGGCACGAGCAGTACTTC
v_call: TRBV19
d_call: TRBD1
j_call: TRBJ2-7
clone_size: many

cdr3_aa: CASSLGTVNTEAFF
cdr3_nt: TGTGCCAGTAGTCTCGGGACAGTGAACACTGAAGCTTTCTTT
v_call: TRBV19
d_call: TRBD1
j_call: TRBJ1-1
clone_size: many

cdr3_aa: CASSPPGRAQHF
cdr3_nt: TGTGCCAGCTCACCACCGGGTCGAGCCCAGCATTTT
v_call: TRBV18
d_call: .
j_call: TRBJ1-5
clone_size: .

cdr3_aa: CASSPRQVNASPLHF
cdr3_nt: TGTGCCAGCTCACCTCGCCAGGTAAACGCCTCACCCCTCCACTTT
v_call: TRBV18
d_call: .
j_call: TRBJ1-6
clone_size: many

cdr3_aa: CASSLRSYEQYF
cdr3_nt: TGTGCCAGCAGTCTAAGGTCCTACGAGCAGTACTTC
v_call: TRBV28
d_call: .
j_call: TRBJ2-7
clone_size: few

cdr3_aa: CASTPTPNTGELFF
cdr3_nt: TGTGCCAGCACCCCTACTCCAAACACCGGGGAGCTGTTTTTT
v_call: TRBV6-1
d_call: .
j_call: TRBJ2-2
clone_size: many

cdr3_aa: CASSGRTSEGDTQYF
cdr3_nt: TGTGCCAGCAGCGGGAGGACTAGCGAAGGAGATACGCAGTATTTT
v_call: TRBV5-6
d_call: TRBD2
j_call: TRBJ2-3
clone_size: many

cdr3_aa: CATSRDPPGLAWRNEQFF
cdr3_nt: TGTGCCACCAGCAGAGATCCTCCGGGACTAGCGTGGCGAAATGAGCAGTTCTTC
v_call: TRBV15
d_call: TRBD2
j_call: TRBJ2-1
clone_size: .

cdr3_aa: CASSWAVDQGGETQYF
cdr3_nt: TGTGCCAGCAGTTGGGCCGTAGATCAGGGAGGTGAGACCCAGTACTTC
v_call: TRBV6-1
d_call: .
j_call: TRBJ2-5
clone_size: many

cdr3_aa: CASRDSGYSTDTQYF
cdr3_nt: TGTGCCAGCAGAGATAGCGGGTACTCCACAGATACGCAGTATTTT
v_call: TRBV6-4
d_call: TRBD2
j_call: TRBJ2-3
clone_size: many

cdr3_aa: CASSLAGGPDTQYF
cdr3_nt: TGTGCCAGCAGCTTGGCCGGTGGGCCAGATACGCAGTATTTT
v_call: TRBV5-4
d_call: .
j_call: TRBJ2-3
clone_size: many

cdr3_aa: CASSPGTDTQYF
cdr3_nt: TGTGCCAGCAGCCCTGGCACAGATACGCAGTATTTT
v_call: TRBV11-2
d_call: .
j_call: TRBJ2-3
clone_size: many

cdr3_aa: CSAVADSSYNEQFF
cdr3_nt: TGCAGTGCCGTAGCGGATAGCTCCTACAATGAGCAGTTCTTC
v_call: TRBV20-1
d_call: .
j_call: TRBJ2-1
clone_size: few

cdr3_aa: CASSTYSDSNSPLHF
cdr3_nt: TGTGCCAGCAGTACCTACTCGGACAGTAACTCACCCCTCCACTTT
v_call: TRBV6-1
d_call: .
j_call: TRBJ1-6
clone_size: .

cdr3_aa: CASSFRGANQPQHF
cdr3_nt: TGTGCCAGCAGTTTTCGGGGGGCGAATCAGCCCCAGCATTTT
v_call: TRBV27
d_call: .
j_call: TRBJ1-5
clone_size: many

cdr3_aa: CASSPSRDNSPLHF
cdr3_nt: TGTGCCAGCAGCCCCTCCCGCGATAATTCACCCCTCCACTTT
v_call: TRBV28
d_call: .
j_call: TRBJ1-6
clone_size: many

cdr3_aa: CATTTGGGPGPEAFF
cdr3_nt: TGTGCCACGACGACTGGCGGGGGCCCGGGGCCTGAAGCTTTCTTT
v_call: TRBV15
d_call: .
j_call: TRBJ1-1
clone_size: many

cdr3_aa: CASSQFGQGGSYEQYF
cdr3_nt: TGTGCCAGCAGCCAATTTGGACAGGGAGGGTCCTACGAGCAGTACTTC
v_call: TRBV4-2
d_call: .
j_call: TRBJ2-7
clone_size: many

cdr3_aa: CASSLKIAPGQETQYF
cdr3_nt: TGTGCCAGCAGCCTAAAAATAGCTCCTGGCCAAGAGACCCAGTACTTC
v_call: TRBV11-2
d_call: .
j_call: TRBJ2-5
clone_size: many

cdr3_aa: CASSETVGYQPQHF
cdr3_nt: TGTGCCAGCAGTGAAACGGTTGGCTATCAGCCCCAGCATTTT
v_call: TRBV2
d_call: .
j_call: TRBJ1-5
clone_size: many

cdr3_aa: CASSLEGRVYGYTF
cdr3_nt: TGTGCCAGCAGCTTAGAGGGGAGGGTGTATGGCTACACCTTC
v_call: TRBV7-9
d_call: .
j_call: TRBJ1-2
clone_size: many

cdr3_aa: CASSLRGGASSYNEQFF
cdr3_nt: TGTGCCAGCAGCTTACGCGGGGGCGCCAGCTCCTACAATGAGCAGTTCTTC
v_call: TRBV7-3
d_call: .
j_call: TRBJ2-1
clone_size: many

cdr3_aa: CASSRLPSGANNEQFF
cdr3_nt: TGTGCCAGCAGCCGCCTTCCTAGCGGGGCAAACAATGAGCAGTTCTTC
v_call: TRBV11-2
d_call: TRBD2
j_call: TRBJ2-1
clone_size: .

cdr3_aa: CASSQDPISGGAESNEKLFF
cdr3_nt: TGCGCCAGCAGCCAAGACCCTATCTCCGGGGGCGCGGAGTCTAATGAAAAACTGTTTTTT
v_call: TRBV3-1
d_call: .
j_call: TRBJ1-4
clone_size: .

cdr3_aa: CASSDASGGYEQYF
cdr3_nt: TGTGCCAGCAGTGACGCTAGCGGGGGTTACGAGCAGTACTTC
v_call: TRBV6-2/TRBV6-3
d_call: TRBD2
j_call: TRBJ2-7
clone_size: few